The source of this TCR beta chain is a study of Ad26.COV2.S vaccination and SARS-CoV-2 variants. Data came from immunoSEQ multiplex PCR; TCRdb stores just in-frame clones and leaves some out. The sample includes about 410,000 clones, around nine tenths of them seen just once. Study results and limitations: The TCR-based breadth and depth measures might underestimate overall T cell responses.

Per germline, CDR1 SGHRS and CDR2 YFSETQ. The CDR3 extends over 12 amino acids. V shed 3 bases, J shed 10 bases, and the junction held 5 bases outside the gene matches. Treatment reported: around 19 received Ad26.COV2.S at low or high dose, single or two shots; several received placebo; per-sample allocation not given. Each sample was drawn 63 days after the first injection (of vaccine or placebo). Whoever gave the sample was an adult aged 18-55 years in Boston. A remark on this clone: Its specificity is not known.

The receptor was isolated from a person between 18 and 60 years old who received the Ad26.COV2.S COVID-19 vaccine or a placebo. Sequencing used peripheral blood, obtained in a trial of Ad26.COV2.S vaccine versus placebo. This chain uses TRBV5-1 with TRBJ2-3; 7 bases match TRBD1. The CDR3 DNA reads as TGCGCCAGCAGCTGGCAGGGGGATGCGCAGTATTTT. Translated, it gives CASSWQGDAQYF.